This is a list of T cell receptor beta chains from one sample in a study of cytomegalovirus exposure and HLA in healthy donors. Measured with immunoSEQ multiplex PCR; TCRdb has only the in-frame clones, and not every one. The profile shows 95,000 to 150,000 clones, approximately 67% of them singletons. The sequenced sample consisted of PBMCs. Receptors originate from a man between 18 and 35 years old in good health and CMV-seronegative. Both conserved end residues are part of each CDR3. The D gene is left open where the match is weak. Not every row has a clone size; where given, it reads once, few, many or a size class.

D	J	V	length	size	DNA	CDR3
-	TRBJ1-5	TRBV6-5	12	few	TGTGCCAGCAGTTACTCCGGCGGGCCCCAGCATTTT	CASSYSGGPQHF
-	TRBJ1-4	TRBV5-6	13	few	TGTGCCAGCAGCTTGGCCTCCAGTGAAAAACTGTTTTTT	CASSLASSEKLFF
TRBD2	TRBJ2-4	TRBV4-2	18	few	TGTGCCAGCAGCCAAGATATTGCGGGACTAACCCTCCCCCCCCTTCAGTACTTC	CASSQDIAGLTLPPLQYF
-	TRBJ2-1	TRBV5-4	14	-	TGTGCCACCTGGCGAGCGCTGTCCTACAATGAGCAGTTCTTC	CATWRALSYNEQFF
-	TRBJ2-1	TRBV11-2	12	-	TGTGCCAGCAGCATACTAGCCAATGAGCAGTTCTTC	CASSILANEQFF
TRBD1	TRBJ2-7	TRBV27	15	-	TGTGCCAGCGGATCGCCAGGGGGCGCCCCGGGCGAGCAGTACTTC	CASGSPGGAPGEQYF
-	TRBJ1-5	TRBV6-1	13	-	TGTGCCAGCAGTGAAGGTGACCGGTGGGGCCCAAATTTT	CASSEGDRWGPNF
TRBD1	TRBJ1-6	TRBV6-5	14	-	TGTGCCAGCAGTTACCAGGGGGCAGGTTCACCCCTCCACTTT	CASSYQGAGSPLHF
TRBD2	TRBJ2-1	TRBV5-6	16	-	TGTGCCAGCAGCTTCTTCGGGAGGGCTTTCTGGAATGAGCAGTTCTTC	CASSFFGRAFWNEQFF
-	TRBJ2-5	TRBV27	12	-	TGTGCCAGCGGCTCTCGGGGAACGGCCCAGTACTTC	CASGSRGTAQYF
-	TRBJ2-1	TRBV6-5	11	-	TGTGCCAGCCGACGTGGGGCAGGGGAGTTCTTC	CASRRGAGEFF
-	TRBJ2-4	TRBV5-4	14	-	TGTGCCAGCAGCGGAGTAGAAGCCGTAGGCATTCAGTACTTC	CASSGVEAVGIQYF
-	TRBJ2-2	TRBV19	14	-	TGTGCCAGTAGTATACGGACAGACACCGGGGAGCTGTTTTTT	CASSIRTDTGELFF
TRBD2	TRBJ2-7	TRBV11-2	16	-	TGTGCCAGCAGCCCCTCCTTGACTAGCGGATCCCGCGAGCAGTACTTC	CASSPSLTSGSREQYF
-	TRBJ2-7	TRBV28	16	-	TGTGCCAGCAGTTTCCCCGTGGGGGGGCCAGCGAGCGAGCAGTACTTC	CASSFPVGGPASEQYF
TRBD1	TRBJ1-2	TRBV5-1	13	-	TGCGCCAGCAGCCAGGGACAGACGGATGGCTACACCTTC	CASSQGQTDGYTF
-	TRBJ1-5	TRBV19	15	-	TGTGCCAGTAGTATATCGGGGGAAAGCAATCAGCCCCAGCATTTT	CASSISGESNQPQHF
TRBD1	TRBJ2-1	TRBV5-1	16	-	TGCGCCAGCTGTTGCCCTACAGGGGATCCCTACAATGAGCAGTTCTTC	CASCCPTGDPYNEQFF
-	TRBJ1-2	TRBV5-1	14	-	TGCGCCAGCAGCTTGGAGGCAGGGTACTATGGCTACACCTTC	CASSLEAGYYGYTF
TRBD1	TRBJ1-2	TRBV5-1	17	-	TGCGCCAGCAGCTTGGATAGGACAGGCTTTCTCGTGGGTGGCTACCCCTTC	CASSLDRTGFLVGGYPF
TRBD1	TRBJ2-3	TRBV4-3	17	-	TGCGCCAGCAGCCAAGCTTCCGGGACAGGGGACTCAGATACGCAGTATTTT	CASSQASGTGDSDTQYF
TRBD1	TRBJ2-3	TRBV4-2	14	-	TGTGCCAGCAGCCAGACAGGGTGGACAGATACGCAGTATTTT	CASSQTGWTDTQYF
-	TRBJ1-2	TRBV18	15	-	TGTGCCAGCTCACCAGTACAGGCGCGTGGGTATGGCTACACCTTC	CASSPVQARGYGYTF
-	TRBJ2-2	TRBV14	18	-	TGTGCCAGCAGCCAAGCCGTGTGGAGTAGAGGATTCACCGGGGAGCTGTTTTTT	CASSQAVWSRGFTGELFF
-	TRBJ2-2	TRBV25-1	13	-	TGTGCCAGCAGTAGCGGGTACACCGGGGAGCTGTTTTTT	CASSSGYTGELFF
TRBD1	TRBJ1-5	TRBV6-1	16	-	TGTGCCAGCAGTGAAGCTAGCCAGGGGGCTGGGCAGCCCCAGCATTTT	CASSEASQGAGQPQHF
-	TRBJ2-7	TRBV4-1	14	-	TGCGCCAGCAGCCAAGCAGGCAGAGCCTACGAGCAGTACTTC	CASSQAGRAYEQYF
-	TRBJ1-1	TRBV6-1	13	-	TGTGCCAGCAGTGACGGGGGGATTGGGGAAGCTTTCTTT	CASSDGGIGEAFF
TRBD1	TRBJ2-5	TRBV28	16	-	TGTGCCAGCAGGCCGCACAGGGGTGCTGTAAGGGAGACCCAGTACTTC	CASRPHRGAVRETQYF
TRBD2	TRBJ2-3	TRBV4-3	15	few	TGCGCCAGCAGCCAACTAGCGGGAGGACCAGATACGCAGTATTTT	CASSQLAGGPDTQYF
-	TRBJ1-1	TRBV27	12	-	TGTGCCAGCAGTACAGGGAGCACTGAAGCTTTCTTT	CASSTGSTEAFF
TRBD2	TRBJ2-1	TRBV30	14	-	TGTGCCTGGAGTGTAATCGGGGGGAGAAATGAGCAGTTCTTC	CAWSVIGGRNEQFF
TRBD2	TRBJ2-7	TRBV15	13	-	TGTGCCACCAGCAGAGGTCTAGCGGACGAGCAGTACTTC	CATSRGLADEQYF
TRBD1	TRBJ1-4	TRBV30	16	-	TGTGCCTGGAGCTTAAGGACAGGGGTCGCTAATGAAAAACTGTTTTTT	CAWSLRTGVANEKLFF
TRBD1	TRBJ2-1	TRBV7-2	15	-	TGTGCCAGCAGCCTCTCGGACAGGGGAAGAAATGAGCAGTTCTTC	CASSLSDRGRNEQFF
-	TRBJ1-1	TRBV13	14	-	TGTGCCAGCAGCTCACTACTCATTACACGCGAAGCTTTCTTT	CASSSLLITREAFF
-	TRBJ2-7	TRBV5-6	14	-	TGTGCCAGCAGGGGAAATGGAGGTGTCCTCGAGCAGTACTTC	CASRGNGGVLEQYF
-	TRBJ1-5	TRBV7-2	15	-	TGTGCCAGCAGCTCTGGATCCAGACTCAATCAGCCCCAGCATTTT	CASSSGSRLNQPQHF
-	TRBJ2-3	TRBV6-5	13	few	TGTGCCAGTTGTCCCAGCGAGGCAGATACGCAGTATTTT	CASCPSEADTQYF
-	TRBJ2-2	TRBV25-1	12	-	TGTGCCAGCAGACAGGGCACCGGGGAGCTGTTTTTT	CASRQGTGELFF